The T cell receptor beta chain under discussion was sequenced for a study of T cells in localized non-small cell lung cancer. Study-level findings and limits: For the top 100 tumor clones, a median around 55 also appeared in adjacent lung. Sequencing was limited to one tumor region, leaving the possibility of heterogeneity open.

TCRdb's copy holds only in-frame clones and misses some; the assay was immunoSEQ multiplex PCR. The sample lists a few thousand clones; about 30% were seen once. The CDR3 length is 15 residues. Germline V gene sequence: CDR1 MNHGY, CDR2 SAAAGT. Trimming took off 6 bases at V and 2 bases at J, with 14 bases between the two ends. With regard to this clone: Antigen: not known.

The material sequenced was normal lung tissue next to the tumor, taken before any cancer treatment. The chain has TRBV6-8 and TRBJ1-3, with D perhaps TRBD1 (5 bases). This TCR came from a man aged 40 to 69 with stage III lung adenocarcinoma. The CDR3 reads CASSRDWGAGNTIYF. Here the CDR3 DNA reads TGTGCCAGCAGCCGTGATTGGGGGGCTGGAAACACCATATATTTT.